This T cell receptor (beta chain) was sequenced in a study of blood T cells in healthy people across ages. This clonotype was recorded at least ten times. The CDR3 has 15 residues. Per the germline V gene, CDR1 is LGHNA and CDR2 is YSLEER. With V trimmed by 1 base and J by 6 bases, 8 bases remained unmatched. Next came a second PCR, run for about 7 to 11 cycles, which used a sample-barcoded 5' primer along with a J-beta primer mix. From the 5' RACE reads, TCRdb called clonotypes with MiXCR, one entry per CDR3 protein. Among 2 million or so distinct CDR3 sequences listed, just under 50% were seen once.

The sequence was collected from a woman aged 40 to 50 in good health. The sample comprised blood. V gene TRBV4-3 combines with J gene TRBJ1-2, with 7 positions matching TRBD1. The chain's CDR3 is CASSQAVRGFDGYTF. The CDR3 DNA reads as TGCGCCAGCAGCCAAGCGGTCAGGGGGTTCGATGGCTACACCTTC.